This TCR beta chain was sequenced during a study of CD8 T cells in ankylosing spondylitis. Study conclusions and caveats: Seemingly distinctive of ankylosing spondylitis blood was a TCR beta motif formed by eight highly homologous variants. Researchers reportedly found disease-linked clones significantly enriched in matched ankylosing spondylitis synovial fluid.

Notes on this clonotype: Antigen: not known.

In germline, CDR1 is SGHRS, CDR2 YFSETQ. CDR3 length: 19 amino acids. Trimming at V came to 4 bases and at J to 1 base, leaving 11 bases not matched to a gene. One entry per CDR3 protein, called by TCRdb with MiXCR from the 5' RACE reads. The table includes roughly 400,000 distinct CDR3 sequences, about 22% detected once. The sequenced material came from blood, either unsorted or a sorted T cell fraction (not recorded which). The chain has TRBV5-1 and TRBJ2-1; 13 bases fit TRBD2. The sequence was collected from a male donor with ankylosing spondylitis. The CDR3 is CASSPEGTSGIRSYNEQFF. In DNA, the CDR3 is TGCGCCAGCAGCCCGGAAGGGACTAGCGGGATCCGGTCCTACAATGAGCAGTTCTTC.